The 4 T cell receptor beta chains below were found in one sample sequenced in a study of graft-versus-host responses after intestinal transplantation. TCRdb keeps only in-frame clones here, not all; method: immunoSEQ multiplex PCR. The repertoire holds tens of thousands of clones, about 93% seen once, with 0.76% in the top ten. This specimen consisted of PBMCs, obtained 16 days after intestinal transplant. The source of these receptors is a human patient who received an intestinal transplant, so some T cells may come from the graft donor.

Note on this clone: The junction and the germline gene differ at one end; a read error may be behind it. The chain has TRBV28 and TRBJ1-2; 7 nucleotides align to TRBD1. The germline V gene encodes CDR1 MDHEN and CDR2 SYDVKM. This CDR3 spans 13 amino acids. CDR3 region: CASSLSGQGVFHF. The CDR3 nucleotides read TGTGCCAGCAGTTTATCCGGTCAGGGGGTCTTCCACTTC.

V usage is TRBV19 and J usage is TRBJ2-7, with a possible D match to TRBD1 (6 bases). There are 14 residues in the CDR3. CDR1 is LNHDA, CDR2 SQIVND, per germline (reference sequence). Trimming removed 5 bases from V and 7 bases from J, with 18 bases in between. This chain's CDR3 is CASSPGTSLGEQYF. The CDR3 nucleotides read TGTGCCAGTAGTCCCGGGACATCTCTCGGGGAGCAGTACTTC. Combining the CDR3 with reference TRBV19 and TRBJ2-7 gives the whole variable domain DGGITQSPKYLFRKEGQNVTLSCEQNLNHDAMYWYRQDPGQGLRLIYYSQIVNDFQKGDIAEGYSVSREKKESFPLTVTSAQKNPTAFYLCASSPGTSLGEQYFGPGTRLTVT.

V gene TRBV28 combines with J gene TRBJ2-3; no reliable D call. Germline assignment: CDR1 MDHEN and CDR2 SYDVKM. This CDR3 is 13 amino acids long. Trimming cost V 6 bases and J 2 bases, with 9 bases left between them. The CDR3 nucleotides read TGTGCCAGCAGCTTTCGGTCCACAGATACGCAGTATTTT. Translated: CASSFRSTDTQYF.

The chain recombines TRBV4-3 with TRBJ1-1, with TRBD1 matching over 7 bases. Germline-derived CDR1 and CDR2 are LGHNA and YSLEER. The ends lost 4 bases at V and 1 base at J; junction bases unmatched: 3. This CDR3 comprises 14 residues. The CDR3 here is CASSRGTANTEAFF. The DNA of the CDR3 is TGCGCCAGCAGCCGAGGGACAGCGAACACTGAAGCTTTCTTT.